This entry concerns a single TCR beta chain. The sample originates from a study of blood T cell repertoires in COVID-19. At the level of the study: Material from acute and convalescent COVID-19 was sourced from the United States, Italy and Spain. In each case, the material was cDNA or gDNA derived from T cells, B-cell-depleted T cells, or PBMCs.

Cohort placement rested on clinical history that participants reported themselves. Method: immunoSEQ multiplex PCR; TCRdb's copy keeps in-frame clones and lacks some. The sample includes a few hundred thousand clones, approximately 83% of them seen just once. The sample comprised PBMCs or T cells enriched from blood (not recorded which). This TCR was recovered from a woman between 50 and 59 years old who had recovered from COVID-19.

CDR3 coding DNA: TGTGCCAGCAGTCCCGAGCGCGTTACGCAGTATTTT. It specifies CASSPERVTQYF. This sequence joins TRBV27 and TRBJ2-3; D is uncertain. The germline V gene encodes CDR1 MNHEY and CDR2 SMNVEV (reference sequence). The V gene lost 5 bases and the J gene lost 8 bases, with 11 bases spanning the gap. The CDR3 runs to 12 residues.